This T cell receptor beta chain was captured by sequencing in a study of vaccination effects on CD4 cells after COVID-19 (dated by TCRdb to 2021 to 2024). Regarding the study in general: In the ViraFEST assay, PBMC were stimulated with viral peptide pools, and TCR sequencing was then used to find antigen-specific CD4+ T cell clonotypes based on their expansion. Each participant received two doses of an mRNA SARS-CoV-2 vaccine, either BNT162b2 or mRNA-1273. A few million PBMC per well were cultured with 8.5 to 10 ug/ml peptides in IMDM containing roughly 5% human AB serum, 8.5 to 10 IU/ml IL-2 and gentamicin. The study compared SARS-CoV-2 spike-specific CD4+ TCR repertoires before and after mRNA vaccination in COVID-19 convalescent patients and infection-naive vaccine recipients. A total of roughly 9 COVID-19 convalescent patients and a few SARS-CoV-2-naive healthy vaccine recipients were included in the full study. Cultures from other donors in the study were sequenced using the Oncomine TCR Beta short-read assay on an Illumina iSeq 100.

What the authors observed across the whole study: Among healthy vaccine recipients, nearly all vaccine-induced clones were SARS-CoV-2 mono-reactive, and just 1 of 255 was cross-reactive with common cold coronaviruses. At late post-vaccination timepoints, both infection-induced and vaccine-induced clones showed marked clonal contraction, consistent with waning T cell responses. Limitations of the study were the small number of convalescent patients and the absence of early post-infection timepoints.

Spanning cysteine to phenylalanine, the CDR3 consists of 12 amino acids. Solely the CDR3 DNA is kept, with 36 bases framed from the first base. V is shortened by 5 bases, J by 6 bases, and the region joining them spans 10 bases. Looking up the germline V gene (reference sequence) yields CDR1 LGHDT and CDR2 YNNKEL. Library preparation employed the immunoSEQ multiplex PCR assay. DNA from the CD4+ T cells that had been cultured and isolated underwent TCR beta CDR3 sequencing. The authors' pipeline ran thus. Non-productive TCR sequences were removed and reads were trimmed to the CDR3 region, keeping CDR3s of at least 7 amino acids. The MANAFEST web app was used to identify antigen-specific clonotypes by comparing expansion in peptide wells with expansion in reference cultures. For clones to be considered positive, expansion at FDR<0.05 versus reference and all other wells, an odds ratio above 5, and a frequency above 0.1% in two replicate wells were required. Clonotypes significantly expanded in SARS-CoV-2 spike wells and in at least one common cold coronavirus spike condition were defined as cross-reactive. CDR3 similarity was assessed by Levenshtein distance with the stringdist R package, and unrooted trees were built with ape in R 3.6.1. TCRdb carries this immuneACCESS record with in-frame sequences only. Its versions omit some clonotypes, under half of them owing to an unresolved V gene in the studies checked, with the rest unexplained. V and J calls and clone size are given by that table; D and trimming were obtained from the DNA. This sample holds under 40,000 clones; roughly 65% were observed only once. The ten biggest clones cover 4% to 5% of the sample.

After 10 to 11 days of culture, CD4+ T cells were isolated with the EasySep CD4+ T cell isolation kit. Negative nucleocapsid antibody results before and after vaccination confirmed that the healthy vaccine recipients had no prior SARS-CoV-2 infection. On days 3 and 7, half of the culture medium was replaced with fresh IL-2-containing medium. Unless noted otherwise, every peptide stimulation condition was cultured in triplicate wells. PBMC were separated from whole blood using Ficoll-Paque Plus gradient centrifugation and were then either cryopreserved at -140C or used fresh. The QIAamp micro DNA kit was used to extract genomic DNA from the cultured CD4+ T cells. This clone has only a few counts. Its recognized antigen is unknown. Base qualities were left out, and no much larger clone turns up one base away.

The chain joins TRBV3-1 (or the pseudogene TRBV3-2) to TRBJ1-2; TRBD1 is perhaps the D gene, given 5 matching bases. The source was CD4+ T cells from PBMCs cultured without peptide, collected before COVID-19 vaccination. The receptor was derived from a human donor who received a COVID-19 vaccine. The CDR3 sequence is CASSDVGDGYTF. The DNA reads as follows: TGTGCCAGCAGCGACGTGGGGGATGGCTACACCTTC.